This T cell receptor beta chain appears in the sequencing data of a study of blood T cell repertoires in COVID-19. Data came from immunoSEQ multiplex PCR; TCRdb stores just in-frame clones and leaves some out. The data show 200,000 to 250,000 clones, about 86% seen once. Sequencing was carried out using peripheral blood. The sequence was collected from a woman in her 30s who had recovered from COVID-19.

The CDR3 DNA is TGCGCCAGCAGCTTCGGGACAGGGCTAGCCAAAAACATTCAGTACTTC. Translation gives CASSFGTGLAKNIQYF. V and J are TRBV5-1 and TRBJ2-4; TRBD1 matches 9 bases. Losses at the gene ends were 2 bases for V and 0 bases for J; bases not matched to a gene: 3. The CDR3 loop spans 16 amino acids. Germline CDR1 reads SGHRS; CDR2 reads YFSETQ.